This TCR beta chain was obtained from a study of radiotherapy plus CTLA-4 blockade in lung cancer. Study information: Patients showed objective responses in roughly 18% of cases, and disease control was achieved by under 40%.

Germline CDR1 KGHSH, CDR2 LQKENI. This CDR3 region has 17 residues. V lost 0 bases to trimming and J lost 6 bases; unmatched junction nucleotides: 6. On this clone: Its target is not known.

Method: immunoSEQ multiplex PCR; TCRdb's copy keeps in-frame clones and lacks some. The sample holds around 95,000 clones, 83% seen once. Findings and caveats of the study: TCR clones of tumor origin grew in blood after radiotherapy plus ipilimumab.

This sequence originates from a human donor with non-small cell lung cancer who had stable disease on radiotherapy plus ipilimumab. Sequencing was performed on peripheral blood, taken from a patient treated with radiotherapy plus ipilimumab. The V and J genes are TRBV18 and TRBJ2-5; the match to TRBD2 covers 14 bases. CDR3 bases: TGTGCCAGCTCACCACCTGAGACTAGCGGGGGGGCAAAGACCCAGTACTTC. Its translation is CASSPPETSGGAKTQYF.